Below, 28 T cell receptor beta chains from the same sample are listed, as sequenced in a study of cytomegalovirus exposure and HLA in healthy donors. The PCR contained 60 Vbeta and 13 Jbeta primers. Sequencing used immunoSEQ multiplex PCR; TCRdb keeps in-frame clones, though not all of them. The repertoire holds some 150,000 clones, with about 62% as singletons. What was sequenced was PBMCs. Receptors originate from a middle-aged man in good health and CMV-seronegative.

This chain links TRBV6-5 with TRBJ2-3; no clear D gene. Trimming left V 2 bases short and J 5 bases short, with 8 bases between. The CDR3 totals 13 residues. Germline V gives CDR1 MNHEY, CDR2 SVGAGI. The CDR3 sequence: CASSYPPGDTQYF. The DNA for the CDR3 is TGTGCCAGCAGTTACCCCCCGGGAGATACGCAGTATTTT.

The rearrangement uses TRBV19 and TRBJ2-4; the D gene is possibly TRBD1 (6 bases). V was clipped by 3 bases and J by 0 bases, with 9 bases between them. The germline V gene has CDR1 LNHDA and CDR2 SQIVND (reference sequence). This CDR3 contains 15 residues. CDR3 bases: TGTGCCAGTAGTATGGGCAGGGGAGCCAAAAACATTCAGTACTTC. The encoded protein is CASSMGRGAKNIQYF.

The rearrangement joins TRBV27 to TRBJ1-1; D is uncertain. Between the trimmed V and J ends, which lost 2 bases and 1 base, there was a span of 8 bases. The CDR3 covers 14 residues. Germline V gene lookup returns CDR1 MNHEY and CDR2 SMNVEV (reference sequence). The CDR3 sequence: CASSLRQENTEAFF. As DNA, the CDR3 is TGTGCCAGCAGTTTAAGGCAGGAGAACACTGAAGCTTTCTTT.

This clone was detected only once. The CDR3 region is CASSSSRQETQYF. The CDR3 region has the DNA TGTGCCAGCAGCTCTTCACGGCAAGAGACCCAGTACTTC. The chain couples TRBV7-8 to TRBJ2-5; D unclear. Deletions cut 4 bases from V and 2 bases from J, with 8 bases between. Germline-derived CDR1 and CDR2 are SGHVS and FQNEAQ. The CDR3 totals 13 residues.

The chain couples TRBV7-2 to TRBJ1-2, with D possibly being TRBD1 (6 bases). Trimming took 5 bases from V and 5 from J, leaving 18 bases between them. CDR1 and CDR2 (germline): SGHTA, FQGNSA. The CDR3 is 15 amino acids. The CDR3 region has the DNA TGTGCCAGCAGCCTCACCGCAAGGGGGTCTTATGGCTACACCTTC. It is translated as CASSLTARGSYGYTF. The full variable domain, in which reference TRBV7-2 and TRBJ1-2 provide the parts outside the CDR3, is GAGVSQSPSNKVTEKGKDVELRCDPISGHTALYWYRQSLGQGLEFLIYFQGNSAPDKSGLPSDRFSAERTGGSVSTLTIQRTQQEDSAVYLCASSLTARGSYGYTFGSGTRLTVV.

The chain is built from TRBV15 and TRBJ1-5; 8 nucleotides align to TRBD1. J gave up 13 bases and V 0 bases, and 2 bases lay outside the gene matches. This CDR3 spans 12 amino acids. Germline values: CDR1 LNHNV, CDR2 YYDKDF (reference sequence). CDR3 loop: CATSRDRDRQHF. CDR3 nucleotides: TGTGCCACCAGCAGAGATCGGGACAGGCAGCATTTT.

The V and J genes are TRBV2 and TRBJ1-2; a possible D gene is TRBD1 (5 bases). The CDR3 is made up of 12 amino acids. Trimming pared 7 bases from V and 5 bases from J, leaving 11 bases between. CDR1 and CDR2 from the germline V gene are SNHLY and FYNNEI. The CDR3 loop reads CASIQDRYGYTF. CDR3 bases: TGTGCCAGCATTCAAGACAGATATGGCTACACCTTC.

The chain links TRBV19 to TRBJ2-2; weak D call: TRBD2 (6 bases). Germline CDR1 reads LNHDA; CDR2 reads SQIVND (reference sequence). V was trimmed by 4 bases and J by 2 bases, leaving 20 bases between them. The CDR3 totals 18 residues. CDR3 coding DNA: TGTGCCAGTAGTAGAGAGGGTGGGGGAGGACTCAACACCGGGGAGCTGTTTTTT. Its translation is CASSREGGGGLNTGELFF.

This clone was observed a handful of times. This rearrangement joins TRBV6-5 to TRBJ2-5; TRBD2 agrees at 10 bases. CDR3 length: 16 residues. Germline CDR1 MNHEY, CDR2 SVGAGI. V shed 1 base, J shed 5 bases, and the junction held 7 bases outside the gene matches. This chain's CDR3 is CASSYFLAGGGETQYF. The DNA of the CDR3 is TGTGCCAGCAGTTACTTTTTAGCGGGAGGAGGGGAGACCCAGTACTTC.

This clone appeared a few times. The genes are TRBV6-5 and TRBJ1-2; D not certain. CDR1 MNHEY and CDR2 SVGAGI come from the germline V gene. The CDR3 runs 11 residues. Trimming shortened V by 6 bases and J by 8 bases, and 10 bases separated the two germline ends. The CDR3 bases are TGTGCCAGCAGAGGAGGTGGCGGCTACACCTTC. As protein: CASRGGGGYTF.

The sample holds a few counts of this clone. This chain joins TRBV6-6 and TRBJ1-5, with D unresolved. Germline V gives CDR1 MNHNY, CDR2 SVGAGI (reference sequence). There are 12 residues in the CDR3. The V and J ends lost 5 bases and 7 bases respectively, with 9 bases between them. This CDR3 reads CASSLYSQPQHF. The CDR3 bases are TGTGCCAGCAGTCTGTACTCCCAGCCCCAGCATTTT.

The chain recombines TRBV2 with TRBJ2-3, with D perhaps TRBD1 (6 bases). Trimming stripped 8 bases from V and 2 bases from J, with 14 bases between. The CDR3 is 14 amino acids. Germline V gives CDR1 SNHLY, CDR2 FYNNEI. CDR3 region: CASLRDTNTDTQYF. Written as DNA, the CDR3 is TGTGCCAGCCTCCGGGACACCAACACAGATACGCAGTATTTT.

This chain uses TRBV6-5 with TRBJ1-2, with TRBD1 identical over 7 bases. The CDR3 runs to 14 residues. Losses at the gene ends were 5 bases for V and 7 bases for J; bases not matched to a gene: 10. Germline V gene sequence: CDR1 MNHEY, CDR2 SVGAGI. The CDR3 bases are TGTGCCAGCAGTCGACAGGGTGTAGAAAGTGGCTACACCTTC. This translates into CASSRQGVESGYTF.

The J gene is TRBJ2-7, the V gene TRBV21-1; the listed D gene, TRBD1, was not tested against the DNA. TRBV21-1 is reported as a pseudogene. The CDR3 loop spans 15 amino acids. The CDR3 sequence: CASSKVQQDPREQYF. In DNA, the CDR3 is TGTGCCAGCAGCAAAGTACAACAGGACCCTCGCGAGCAGTACTTC.

Notes on this clone: The same CDR3 can be traced to other DNA sequences in this sample. This rearrangement joins TRBV7-9 to TRBJ2-7; D possibly corresponds to TRBD2 (5 bases). The germline V gene has CDR1 SEHNR and CDR2 FQNEAQ (reference sequence). Trimming cost V 2 bases and J 5 bases, with 10 bases left between them. There are 13 residues in the CDR3. The CDR3 is CASSLTGDHEQYF. CDR3 nucleotides: TGTGCCAGCAGCTTAACCGGGGATCACGAGCAGTACTTC.

J is TRBJ2-3 and V is TRBV6-4; 7 bases agree with TRBD2. J lost 2 bases, V lost 4 bases, and 6 bases had no gene match. The CDR3 loop spans 15 amino acids. Germline CDR1 MRHNA, CDR2 SNTAGT. The chain's CDR3 is CASSAGERDTDTQYF. Written as DNA, the CDR3 is TGTGCCAGCAGTGCTGGTGAGCGGGACACAGATACGCAGTATTTT.

This sequence joins TRBV6-6 and TRBJ2-5, with TRBD1 matching 7 bases. Near its end, the DNA agrees better with TRBJ2-7, so the J call may be wrong. This CDR3 spans 13 amino acids. From germline, CDR1 is MNHNY and CDR2 SVGAGI (reference sequence). This CDR3 reads CASSPGTAYEQYF. CDR3 bases: TGTGCCAGCAGTCCCGGGACAGCGTACGAGCAGTACTTC.

The chain employs TRBV7-2 and TRBJ1-1, with 8 bases matching TRBD1. The CDR3 is made up of 16 amino acids. V dropped 5 bases and J dropped 1; count of bases not matched to a gene: 9. The V gene's germline CDR1 is SGHTA and CDR2 FQGNSA. This CDR3 is CASSADRGLRNTEAFF. The DNA of the CDR3 is TGTGCCAGCAGCGCCGACAGGGGCCTGCGGAACACTGAAGCTTTCTTT.

V gene TRBV9 combines with J gene TRBJ1-2, with D tentatively TRBD1 (6 bases). Germline CDR1 and CDR2: SGDLS and YYNGEE. The CDR3 is 14 residues long. V dropped 5 bases and J dropped 4 bases, with 15 bases sitting between them. CDR3 bases: TGTGCCAGCAGACCCGCAGGGGATGTCTATGGCTACACCTTC. Protein: CASRPAGDVYGYTF.

The V and J genes are TRBV9 and TRBJ2-1; 9 bases match TRBD1. The V segment lost 4 bases and the J segment 1 base; nucleotides outside the gene matches: 9. The CDR3 extends over 17 amino acids. Germline V gene data show CDR1 as SGDLS and CDR2 as YYNGEE. CDR3 nucleotides: TGTGCCAGCAGCCCATACCCCGGGACAGGGTCCTACAATGAGCAGTTCTTC. It translates to CASSPYPGTGSYNEQFF. The variable domain in full, with the rest retrieved from reference TRBV9 and TRBJ2-1, is DSGVTQTPKHLITATGQRVTLRCSPRSGDLSVYWYQQSLDQGLQFLIQYYNGEERAKGNILERFSAQQFPDLHSELNLSSLELGDSALYFCASSPYPGTGSYNEQFFGPGTRLTVL.

The chain links TRBV29-1 to TRBJ2-4; TRBD2 is a possible D gene (7 bases). Trimming left V 6 bases short and J 2 bases short, with 17 bases between. Germline loops: CDR1 SQVTM, CDR2 ANQGSEA. The CDR3 length is 15 residues. CDR3 sequence: CSVEGGIWSKNIQYF. The CDR3 nucleotides are TGCAGCGTGGAGGGGGGGATTTGGTCCAAAAACATTCAGTACTTC. Full variable domain (outside the CDR3, taken from reference TRBV29-1 and TRBJ2-4): SAVISQKPSRDICQRGTSLTIQCQVDSQVTMMFWYRQQPGQSLTLIATANQGSEATYESGFVIDKFPISRPNLTFSTLTVSNMSPEDSSIYLCSVEGGIWSKNIQYFGAGTRLSVL.

The CDR3 protein is CASSLGRSRNTEAFF. The CDR3 bases are TGTGCCAGTAGTTTAGGGCGGTCACGGAACACTGAAGCTTTCTTT. The V call is TRBV19, the J call TRBJ1-1; no clear D gene. The germline gives CDR1 LNHDA, CDR2 SQIVND (reference sequence). The CDR3 length is 15 residues. Deletions cut 5 bases from V and 1 base from J, with 14 bases between.

This clone was counted once. V usage is TRBV2 and J usage is TRBJ2-3, with a possible D match to TRBD1 (6 bases). V was cut by 6 bases and J by 5 bases, with 9 bases left in between. CDR1 is SNHLY and CDR2 is FYNNEI in the germline V gene. CDR3 length: 12 amino acids. CDR3 amino acids: CASSAGEDTQYF. CDR3 bases: TGTGCCAGCAGCGCAGGGGAAGATACGCAGTATTTT.

The chain recombines TRBV29-1 with TRBJ1-1, with D possibly TRBD1 on 5 matching bases. Germline values: CDR1 SQVTM, CDR2 ANQGSEA. V was clipped by 4 bases and J by 5 bases, with 14 bases between them. The CDR3 covers 13 residues. CDR3 bases: TGCAGCGTTGGAACAGGCGGGGGAACTGAAGCTTTCTTT. Protein sequence: CSVGTGGGTEAFF.

J is TRBJ1-1 and V is TRBV19, with 8 bases that match TRBD1. V was clipped by 1 base and J by 5 bases; unmatched bases: 6. This CDR3 has 15 residues. CDR1 and CDR2 (germline): LNHDA, SQIVND (reference sequence). The CDR3 bases are TGTGCCAGTAGTATAGGGGACAGGTGGGTGACTGAAGCTTTCTTT. Protein sequence: CASSIGDRWVTEAFF.

The chain has TRBV19 and TRBJ1-2, with D possibly TRBD1 on 5 matching bases. This CDR3 region has 14 residues. The V gene lost 5 bases and the J gene lost 4 bases, with 14 bases spanning the gap. Germline CDR1 LNHDA, CDR2 SQIVND (reference sequence). CDR3 loop: CASSVKGRAYGYTF. The CDR3 DNA follows: TGTGCCAGTAGTGTAAAGGGGCGCGCCTATGGCTACACCTTC.

This clone has just a few counts. V and J are TRBV4-1 and TRBJ1-3; D is possibly TRBD1 (5 bases). V was cut by 1 base and J by 0 bases, with 13 bases left in between. Germline V lookup: CDR1 MGHRA, CDR2 YSYEKL. This CDR3 comprises 17 residues. CDR3 in amino acids: CASSQVTTGFSGNTIYF. CDR3 in DNA: TGCGCCAGCAGCCAAGTTACAACAGGCTTCTCTGGAAACACCATATATTTT.

About this clone: Additional DNA sequences in this sample encode the identical CDR3. The chain couples TRBV7-9 to TRBJ2-5; 8 nucleotides align to TRBD1. Germline loops: CDR1 SEHNR, CDR2 FQNEAQ (reference sequence). The CDR3 spans 13 residues. The V and J ends lost 1 base and 5 bases, in that order; junction bases with no gene match: 0. As DNA, the CDR3 is TGTGCCAGCAGCTTAGGACAGGGGGAGACCCAGTACTTC. Translating it yields CASSLGQGETQYF. Filled out from reference TRBV7-9 and TRBJ2-5, the complete variable domain reads DTGVSQNPRHKITKRGQNVTFRCDPISEHNRLYWYRQTLGQGPEFLTYFQNEAQLEKSRLLSDRFSAERPKGSFSTLEIQRTEQGDSAMYLCASSLGQGETQYFGPGTRLLVL.